This paragraph reports one T cell receptor (beta chain). Its antigen is not known. Sequencing was performed with immunoSEQ multiplex PCR; in TCRdb, only in-frame clones are kept and a portion is missing. The sample carries 60,000 to 85,000 clones, over 70% recorded once. V lost 3 bases and J 2 bases, leaving 11 bases between the germline ends. The CDR3 runs 14 residues. Germline V lookup: CDR1 SGHVS, CDR2 FQNEAQ. The data are from a study of OX40 agonist ivuxolimab in advanced cancers. Study-wide findings and caveats: Clones of CD4+ and CD8+ blood T cells grew by week 6 at doses of 0.1 to 3.0 mg/kg.

The source is an adult with an advanced solid tumor such as melanoma, head and neck, liver or kidney cancer. J is TRBJ2-7 and V is TRBV7-8, with a possible D match to TRBD1 (6 bases). The sequencing used CD4+ or CD8+ T cells sorted from blood, collected in a trial of the OX40 agonist ivuxolimab. CDR3 DNA sequence: TGTGCCAGCAGCTTGGACCGGGACACCTACGAGCAGTACTTC. This translates into CASSLDRDTYEQYF.